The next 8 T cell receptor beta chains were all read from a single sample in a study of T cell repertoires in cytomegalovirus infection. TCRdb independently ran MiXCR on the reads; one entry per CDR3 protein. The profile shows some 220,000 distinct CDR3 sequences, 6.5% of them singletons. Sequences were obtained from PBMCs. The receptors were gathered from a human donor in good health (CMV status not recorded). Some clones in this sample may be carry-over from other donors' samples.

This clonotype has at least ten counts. The CDR3 loop reads CASSQAWEMEYGYTF. The CDR3, as DNA: TGCGCCAGCAGCCAAGCGTGGGAGATGGAGTATGGCTACACCTTC. The V gene is TRBV4-3, the J gene TRBJ1-2; D call uncertain. V was cut by 1 base and J by 5 bases, with 14 bases left in between. Germline V gene sequence: CDR1 LGHNA, CDR2 YSLEER. The CDR3 has 15 amino acids.

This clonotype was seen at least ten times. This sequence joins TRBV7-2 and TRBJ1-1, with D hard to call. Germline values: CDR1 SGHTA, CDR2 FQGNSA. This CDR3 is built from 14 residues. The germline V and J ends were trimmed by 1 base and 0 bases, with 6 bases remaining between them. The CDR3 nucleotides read TGTGCCAGCAGCTTAGTAGGGATGAACACTGAAGCTTTCTTT. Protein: CASSLVGMNTEAFF.

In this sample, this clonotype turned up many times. CDR3 sequence (DNA): TGTGCCAGCAGTTACAAGGGAATGAACACTGAAGCTTTCTTT. Protein sequence: CASSYKGMNTEAFF. The chain uses TRBV6-2 or TRBV6-3 and TRBJ1-1, with D hard to call. V lost 2 bases and J lost 0, with 7 bases in between. Germline-derived CDR1 and CDR2 are MNHEY and SVGEGT. CDR3 length: 14 residues.

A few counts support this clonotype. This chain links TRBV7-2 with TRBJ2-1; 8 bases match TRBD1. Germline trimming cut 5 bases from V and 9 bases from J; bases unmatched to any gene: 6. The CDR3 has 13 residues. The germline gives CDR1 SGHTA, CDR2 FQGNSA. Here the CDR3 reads CASSGYRGTEQFF. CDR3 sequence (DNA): TGTGCCAGCAGCGGGTACAGGGGGACTGAGCAGTTCTTC. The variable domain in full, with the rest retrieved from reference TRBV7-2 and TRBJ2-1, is GAGVSQSPSNKVTEKGKDVELRCDPISGHTALYWYRQSLGQGLEFLIYFQGNSAPDKSGLPSDRFSAERTGGSVSTLTIQRTQQEDSAVYLCASSGYRGTEQFFGPGTRLTVL.

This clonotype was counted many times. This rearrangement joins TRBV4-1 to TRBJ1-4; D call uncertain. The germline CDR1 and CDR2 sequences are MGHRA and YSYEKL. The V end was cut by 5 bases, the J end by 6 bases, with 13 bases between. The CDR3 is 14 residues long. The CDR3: CASSSTLLDEKLFF. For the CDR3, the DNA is TGCGCCAGCAGCTCAACTTTACTGGATGAAAAACTGTTTTTT.

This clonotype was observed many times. The CDR3 loop reads CASSYFGPENGEQFF. CDR3 DNA: TGTGCCAGCAGTTACTTTGGGCCCGAAAACGGTGAGCAGTTCTTC. The chain is built from TRBV6-2 or TRBV6-3 and TRBJ2-1; D gene ambiguous. Germline V lookup: CDR1 MNHEY, CDR2 SVGEGT. The CDR3 has 15 residues. V was trimmed by 1 base and J by 9 bases, leaving 16 bases between them.

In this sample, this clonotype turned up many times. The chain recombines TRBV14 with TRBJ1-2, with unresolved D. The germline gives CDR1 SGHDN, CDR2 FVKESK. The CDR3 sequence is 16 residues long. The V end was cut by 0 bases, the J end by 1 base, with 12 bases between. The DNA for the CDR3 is TGTGCCAGCAGCCAAGAATGGGGAACGTTTAACTATGGCTACACCTTC. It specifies CASSQEWGTFNYGYTF. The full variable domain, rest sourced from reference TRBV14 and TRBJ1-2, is EAGVTQFPSHSVIEKGQTVTLRCDPISGHDNLYWYRRVMGKEIKFLLHFVKESKQDESGMPNNRFLAERTGGTYSTLKVQPAELEDSGVYFCASSQEWGTFNYGYTFGSGTRLTVV.

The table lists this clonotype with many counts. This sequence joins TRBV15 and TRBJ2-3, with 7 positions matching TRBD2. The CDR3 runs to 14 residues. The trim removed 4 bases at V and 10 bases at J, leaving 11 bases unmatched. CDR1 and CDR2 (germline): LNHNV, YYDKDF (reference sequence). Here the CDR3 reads CATSKERNRGAQYF. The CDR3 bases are TGTGCCACCAGCAAGGAGCGGAACCGGGGGGCGCAGTATTTT.